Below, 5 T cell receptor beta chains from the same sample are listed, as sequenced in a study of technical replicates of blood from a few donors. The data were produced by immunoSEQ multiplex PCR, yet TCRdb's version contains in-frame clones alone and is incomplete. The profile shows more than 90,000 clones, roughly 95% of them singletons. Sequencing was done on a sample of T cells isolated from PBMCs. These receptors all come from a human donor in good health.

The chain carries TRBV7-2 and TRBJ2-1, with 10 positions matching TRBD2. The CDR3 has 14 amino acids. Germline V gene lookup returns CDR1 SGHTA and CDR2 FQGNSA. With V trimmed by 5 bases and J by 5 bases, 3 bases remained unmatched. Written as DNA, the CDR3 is TGTGCCAGCAGCCGGACTAGCGGCAACAATGAGCAGTTCTTC. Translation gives CASSRTSGNNEQFF.

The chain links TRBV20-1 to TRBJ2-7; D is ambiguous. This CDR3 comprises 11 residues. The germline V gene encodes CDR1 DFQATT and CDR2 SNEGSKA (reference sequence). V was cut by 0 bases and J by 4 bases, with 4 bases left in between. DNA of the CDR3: TGCAGTGCTAGAGATCATTACGAGCAGTACTTC. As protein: CSARDHYEQYF.

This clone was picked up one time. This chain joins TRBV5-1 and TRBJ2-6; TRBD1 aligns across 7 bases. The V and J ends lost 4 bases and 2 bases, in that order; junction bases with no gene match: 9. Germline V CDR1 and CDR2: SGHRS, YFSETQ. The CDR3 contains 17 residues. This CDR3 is CASSAESTGAGANVLTF. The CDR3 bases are TGCGCCAGCAGCGCGGAATCCACAGGGGCTGGGGCCAACGTCCTGACTTTC.

The CDR3 sequence: CASERQGVYNEQFF. CDR3 nucleotides: TGTGCCAGCGAGAGACAGGGGGTTTACAATGAGCAGTTCTTC. The rearrangement links TRBV6-1 to TRBJ2-1; 9 bases fit TRBD1. The CDR3 is 14 residues long. V shed 8 bases and J 4 bases; nucleotides not matched to a gene: 6. Per the germline V gene, CDR1 is MNHNS and CDR2 is SASEGT.

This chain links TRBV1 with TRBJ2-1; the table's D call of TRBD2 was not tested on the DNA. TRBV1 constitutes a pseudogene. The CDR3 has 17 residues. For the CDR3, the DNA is TGCACCAGCAGCCGCCGTGGACTAGCGGGAGAATACAATGAGCAGTTCTTC. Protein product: CTSSRRGLAGEYNEQFF.